The next 12 T cell receptor beta chains were all read from a single sample in a study of shared clonotypes between healthy human individuals. The table came from immunoSEQ multiplex PCR; TCRdb's copy has only in-frame clones and leaves some out. The repertoire holds about 490,000 clones, with about 80% as singletons. The sample was PBMCs. Every receptor here comes from a middle-aged woman in good health. Some clones in this sample may be carry-over from other donors' samples.

This clone was observed a single time. V usage is TRBV10-2 and J usage is TRBJ2-1, with TRBD2 matching over 13 bases. V lost 6 bases, J lost 2 bases, and 1 base stayed unmatched. The germline CDR1 and CDR2 sequences are WSHSY and SAAADI. The CDR3 contains 15 residues. The CDR3 spells CASRGLAGTYNEQFF. The CDR3 DNA follows: TGCGCCAGCAGGGGACTAGCGGGAACCTACAATGAGCAGTTCTTC.

The gene calls are TRBV6-5 and TRBJ2-5, with a possible D match to TRBD2 (6 bases). The V end lost 6 bases, the J end lost 3 bases, and 14 bases lay between the germline ends. Germline loops: CDR1 MNHEY, CDR2 SVGAGI. The CDR3 sequence is 14 residues long. The CDR3 coding sequence is TGTGCCAGCAGCCGACCGGGACTCAAAGAGACCCAGTACTTC. It codes for CASSRPGLKETQYF.

The sample holds a few counts of this clone. The CDR3 reads CASSLEQFYEQYF. The DNA of the CDR3 is TGTGCCAGCAGCTTAGAACAGTTCTACGAGCAGTACTTC. The chain carries TRBV7-2 and TRBJ2-7; no clear D gene. There are 13 residues in the CDR3. Trimming removed 1 base at V and 3 bases at J, with 7 bases between. Germline values: CDR1 SGHTA, CDR2 FQGNSA.

CDR3 bases: TGTGCCAGCAGTTTGGGACAGAACTCTGGGGCCAACGTCCTGACTTTC. Residues: CASSLGQNSGANVLTF. V gene TRBV28 combines with J gene TRBJ2-6, with 7 bases identical to TRBD1. Germline V gene sequence: CDR1 MDHEN, CDR2 SYDVKM. J gave up 0 bases and V 3 bases, and 2 bases lay outside the gene matches. The CDR3 contains 16 residues.

To note about this clone: The sample carries other DNA sequences with the same CDR3. Written as DNA, the CDR3 is TGTGCCAGCAGCAGACAGGACGAGCAGTACTTC. It encodes CASSRQDEQYF. The V gene is TRBV6-5, the J gene TRBJ2-7; the D gene is possibly TRBD1 (6 bases). V dropped 6 bases and J dropped 5 bases, with 8 bases sitting between them. The germline V gene encodes CDR1 MNHEY and CDR2 SVGAGI. The CDR3 is 11 residues long.

The genes are TRBV30 and TRBJ2-5, with 7 bases matching TRBD2. The CDR3 contains 12 residues. From germline, CDR1 is GTSNPN and CDR2 SVGIG (reference sequence). J gave up 5 bases and V 0 bases, and 0 bases lay outside the gene matches. Here the CDR3 reads CAWSVLAETQYF. The DNA for the CDR3 is TGTGCCTGGAGTGTACTAGCGGAGACCCAGTACTTC.

Comment on this clone: Just one base apart from a much larger clone, this may be a read error. CDR3 DNA sequence: TGTGCCAGAAGCTCCCGACTAGCGGGAGACCAAGAGACCCAGTACTTC. Translated, it gives CARSSRLAGDQETQYF. The chain employs TRBV5-3 and TRBJ2-5; TRBD2 matches 12 bases. TRBV5-3 is an open reading frame whose function is uncertain. The length of the CDR3 is 16 residues. V shed 3 bases and J 0 bases; nucleotides not matched to a gene: 3.

The chain combines TRBV6-5 with TRBJ2-3, with 7 nucleotides matching TRBD2. Germline trimming cut 5 bases from V and 6 bases from J; bases unmatched to any gene: 8. The CDR3 extends over 14 amino acids. Germline CDR1 MNHEY, CDR2 SVGAGI. CDR3 in amino acids: CASSSGKDLDTQYF. The CDR3 DNA reads TGTGCCAGCAGTAGCGGGAAAGACTTGGATACGCAGTATTTT.

The chain uses TRBV5-6 and TRBJ2-7, with a weak D call TRBD1 (6 bases). Germline V gives CDR1 SGHDT, CDR2 YYEEEE. V was cut by 1 base and J by 5 bases, with 10 bases left in between. This CDR3 has 13 amino acids. For the CDR3, the DNA is TGTGCCAGCAGCTTGACAGGGAGCCACGAGCAGTACTTC. It encodes CASSLTGSHEQYF. The variable domain in full, completed from reference TRBV5-6 and TRBJ2-7, reads DAGVTQSPTHLIKTRGQQVTLRCSPKSGHDTVSWYQQALGQGPQFIFQYYEEEERQRGNFPDRFSGHQFPNYSSELNVNALLLGDSALYLCASSLTGSHEQYFGPGTRLTVT.

The J gene is TRBJ2-3, the V gene TRBV6-4; D perhaps matches TRBD1 (5 bases). This CDR3 is 15 amino acids long. In germline, CDR1 is MRHNA, CDR2 SNTAGT. Trimming left V 0 bases short and J 4 bases short, with 11 bases between. DNA for the CDR3: TGTGCCAGCAGTGACTCGTCAGGGCGGCCAGATACGCAGTATTTT. Translated: CASSDSSGRPDTQYF.

The chain carries TRBV6-5 and TRBJ1-1; 7 nucleotides align to TRBD1. V lost 0 bases, J lost 3 bases, and 4 bases stayed unmatched. Germline V gene data show CDR1 as MNHEY and CDR2 as SVGAGI. The CDR3 length is 15 residues. CDR3: CASSYSRTGDTEAFF. In DNA, the CDR3 is TGTGCCAGCAGTTACTCTCGGACAGGAGACACTGAAGCTTTCTTT.

The rearrangement uses TRBV7-9 and TRBJ2-1, with TRBD2 identical over 13 bases. V was clipped by 5 bases and J by 8 bases; unmatched bases: 9. The CDR3 runs 16 residues. Germline V gene lookup returns CDR1 SEHNR and CDR2 FQNEAQ (reference sequence). CDR3 sequence (DNA): TGTGCCAGCAGCCCGGGGACTAGCGGGATAGGGCATGAGCAGTTCTTC. Translating gives CASSPGTSGIGHEQFF.